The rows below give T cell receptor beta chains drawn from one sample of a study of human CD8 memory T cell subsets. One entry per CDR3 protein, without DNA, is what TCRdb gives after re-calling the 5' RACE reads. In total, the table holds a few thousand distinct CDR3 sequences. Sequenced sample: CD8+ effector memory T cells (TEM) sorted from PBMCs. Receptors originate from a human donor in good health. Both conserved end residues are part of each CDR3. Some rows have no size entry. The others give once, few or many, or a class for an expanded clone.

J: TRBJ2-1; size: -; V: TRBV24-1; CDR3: CATSERLAGLGQFF
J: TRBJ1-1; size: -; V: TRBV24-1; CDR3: CATSLGGANTEAFF
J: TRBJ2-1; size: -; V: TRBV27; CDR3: CASSLTVSSYNEQFF
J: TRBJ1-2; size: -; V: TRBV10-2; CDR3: CASSENGQGTYYGYTF
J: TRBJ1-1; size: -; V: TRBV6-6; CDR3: CASSPGLGEGMNTEAFF
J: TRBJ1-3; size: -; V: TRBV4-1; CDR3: CASSQWAGTGGNTIYF
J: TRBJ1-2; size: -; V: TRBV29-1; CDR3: CSVAPGPDGYTF
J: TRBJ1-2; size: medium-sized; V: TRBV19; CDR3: CASSIGWDGYTF
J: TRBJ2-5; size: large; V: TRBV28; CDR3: CASRPPGLAGIQETQYF
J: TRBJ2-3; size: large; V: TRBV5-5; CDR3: CASPGPAATDTQYF
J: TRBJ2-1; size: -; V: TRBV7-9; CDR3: CASSAGLARTYNEQFF
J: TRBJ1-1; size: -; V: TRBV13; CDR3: CASSNRRNTEAFF
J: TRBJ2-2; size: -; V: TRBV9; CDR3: CASSLGVAGGLGGELFF
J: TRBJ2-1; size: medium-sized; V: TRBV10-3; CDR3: CAISESKASGDNNEQFF
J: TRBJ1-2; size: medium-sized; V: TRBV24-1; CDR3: CAGGNQGTYLGYTF
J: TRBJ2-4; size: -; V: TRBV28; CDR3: CASRWGSKNIQYF
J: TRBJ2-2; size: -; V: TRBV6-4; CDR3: CASRQGATGELFF
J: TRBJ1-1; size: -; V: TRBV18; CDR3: CASSPGQILPDTEAFF
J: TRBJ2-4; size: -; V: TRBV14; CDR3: CASSRTSGSAKNIQYF
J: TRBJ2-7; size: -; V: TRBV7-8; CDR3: CASSFGEIINYEQYF
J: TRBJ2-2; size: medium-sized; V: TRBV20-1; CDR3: CSASGSEAGELFF
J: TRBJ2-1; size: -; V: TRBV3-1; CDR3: CASSQFLRTGYSYNEQFF
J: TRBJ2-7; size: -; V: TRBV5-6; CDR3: CASSLGLANEQYF
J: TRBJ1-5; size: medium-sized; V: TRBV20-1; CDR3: CSAREAGRDNQPQHF